This T cell receptor (beta chain) was identified during a study of control samples from healthy donors and cancer patients. V shed 2 bases and J shed 8 bases, with 11 bases lying between them. Per germline, CDR1 SGHDT and CDR2 YYEEEE. This CDR3 comprises 14 residues. Libraries were prepared by immunoSEQ multiplex PCR; TCRdb keeps only in-frame clonotypes and omits some of them. The sample includes approximately 54,000 clones, 85% to 90% seen only once; the top ten take 40%. The V call is TRBV5-6, the J call TRBJ1-6; no reliable D call. The sample comprised PBMCs. This TCR was sampled from a man aged 45-65 years with head and neck cancer. The CDR3 DNA follows: TGTGCCAGCAGCTTTAGGGAGCGGGATTCACCCCTCCACTTT. Encoded protein: CASSFRERDSPLHF.